The subject of this entry is one TCR beta chain. The antigen remains unidentified. This sample was included in a study of cytomegalovirus exposure and HLA in healthy donors. At the level of the study: The roughly 120 validation repertoires matched the roughly 700 first-cohort repertoires in platform, a later analysis reported.

Germline lookup yields CDR1 WNHNN and CDR2 SYGVQD (reference sequence). The CDR3 has 15 residues. V dropped 3 bases and J dropped 0 bases, with 9 bases sitting between them. Sequencing was performed with immunoSEQ multiplex PCR; in TCRdb, only in-frame clones are kept and a portion is missing. Among about 280,000 clones listed, around 85% were seen once. Study-wide points: The investigators catalogued 150 to 200 TCR beta chains as cytomegalovirus-associated. Most TCR sequences were rare, but some public TCRs occurred in many donors.

The V and J genes are TRBV10-1 and TRBJ2-1; D ambiguous. The sample consisted of PBMCs. The TCR sequence derives from a woman in her late teens or twenties in good health and CMV-seronegative. CDR3 coding DNA: TGCGCCAGCAGTGACCTCCCGAGCTCCTACAATGAGCAGTTCTTC. Translation gives CASSDLPSSYNEQFF.